The 4 T cell receptor beta chains presented below share a single source sample, sequenced in a study of T cell responses to AZD1222 COVID-19 vaccine (dated by TCRdb to the early 2020s). The library came from the immunoSEQ multiplex PCR assay. TCRdb carries this immuneACCESS record with in-frame sequences only. Its versions omit some clonotypes, under half of them owing to an unresolved V gene in the studies checked, with the rest unexplained. Across this sample there are around 150,000 clones, with 80% to 95% seen only once. The ten largest clonotypes hold 1.3% to 1.5% of the sample. The time point label of this sample denotes: baseline before first vaccination. This material consisted of peripheral blood, taken on day 0 of AZD1222 vaccination. Receptors originate from an adult in good health.

This clone was detected once. This rearrangement joins TRBV5-1 to TRBJ2-7, with 10 nucleotides matching TRBD1. This CDR3 has 16 residues. The germline V gene has CDR1 SGHRS and CDR2 YFSETQ. The V gene end was trimmed by 7 bases and the J gene end by 2 bases; junction bases not matched to a gene: 12. The CDR3 sequence is CASRIYPGQGAYEQYF. DNA of the CDR3: TGCGCCAGCCGAATATACCCCGGACAGGGGGCCTACGAGCAGTACTTC.

The chain is built from TRBV28 and TRBJ1-1; no definite D call. The CDR3 has 14 amino acids. Germline CDR1 is MDHEN and CDR2 is SYDVKM. Trimming stripped 8 bases from V and 6 bases from J, with 19 bases between. The CDR3 coding sequence is TGTGCCAGCGGCAAGTCCGGGTTGCGGTCTGAAGCTTTCTTT. This encodes CASGKSGLRSEAFF.

The V and J genes are TRBV11-2 and TRBJ1-1; D not resolved. V was trimmed by 5 bases and J by 4 bases, leaving 14 bases between them. The CDR3 loop spans 14 amino acids. Germline loops: CDR1 SGHAT, CDR2 FQNNGV. The CDR3 DNA reads TGTGCCAGCAGCCCCGTACCGAAGGGCACTGAAGCTTTCTTT. It codes for CASSPVPKGTEAFF.

This rearrangement joins TRBV29-1 to TRBJ2-7, with 9 bases that match TRBD1. Germline V lookup: CDR1 SQVTM, CDR2 ANQGSEA. V lost 0 bases to trimming and J lost 5 bases; unmatched junction nucleotides: 2. There are 13 residues in the CDR3. CDR3 in DNA: TGCAGCGTTGAAGAGGGACAGGGCCACGAGCAGTACTTC. It yields the protein CSVEEGQGHEQYF.